The 26 T cell receptor beta chains reported below all come from one sample, sequenced in a study of OX40 agonist ivuxolimab in advanced cancers. Measured with immunoSEQ multiplex PCR; TCRdb has only the in-frame clones, and not every one. This table has about 71,000 clones, about 81% appearing once. The material sequenced was CD4+ or CD8+ T cells sorted from blood, taken in a trial of the OX40 agonist ivuxolimab. The receptors stem from an adult with an advanced solid tumor such as melanoma, head and neck, liver or kidney cancer.

Concerning this clone itself: The identical CDR3 is also encoded by other nucleotide sequences in the sample. The rearrangement uses TRBV6-5 and TRBJ2-7; weak D call: TRBD1 (5 bases). CDR3 size: 13 residues. Germline CDR1 is MNHEY and CDR2 is SVGAGI. V was clipped by 0 bases and J by 3 bases, with 6 bases between them. CDR3 DNA: TGTGCCAGCAGTTACTCAACAGGCTACGAGCAGTACTTC. This gives the protein CASSYSTGYEQYF.

The genes are TRBV11-3 and TRBJ1-1; 8 nucleotides line up with TRBD1. The CDR3 is made up of 15 amino acids. The ends lost 1 base at V and 5 bases at J; junction bases unmatched: 6. Per the germline V gene, CDR1 is SGHNT and CDR2 is YENEEA. The CDR3 DNA is TGTGCCAGCAGCTTAGGAGGACAGGGAAGAACTGAAGCTTTCTTT. It specifies CASSLGGQGRTEAFF. Combining the CDR3 with reference TRBV11-3 and TRBJ1-1 gives the whole variable domain EAGVVQSPRYKIIEKKQPVAFWCNPISGHNTLYWYLQNLGQGPELLIRYENEEAVDDSQLPKDRFSAERLKGVDSTLKIQPAELGDSAVYLCASSLGGQGRTEAFFGQGTRLTVV.

The chain employs TRBV7-2 and TRBJ1-1, with TRBD1 as a possible D gene (6 bases). The V and J ends lost 5 bases and 0 bases respectively, with 7 bases between them. This CDR3 is 13 amino acids long. From germline, CDR1 is SGHTA and CDR2 FQGNSA. CDR3 amino acids: CASSGQLNTEAFF. CDR3 sequence (DNA): TGTGCCAGCAGCGGACAGCTGAACACTGAAGCTTTCTTT.

The CDR3 sequence: CASSTHMVGTDTQYF. The CDR3 DNA reads TGTGCCAGTAGTACCCACATGGTGGGCACAGATACGCAGTATTTT. The V call is TRBV19, the J call TRBJ2-3; D not certain. CDR1 and CDR2 (germline): LNHDA, SQIVND (reference sequence). Trimming stripped 4 bases from V and 1 base from J, with 12 bases between. The CDR3 sequence is 15 residues long.

This clone has more than one count but fewer than ten. The chain uses TRBV20-1 and TRBJ1-1, with TRBD1 as a possible D gene (6 bases). The CDR3 consists of 11 residues. The germline V gene has CDR1 DFQATT and CDR2 SNEGSKA (reference sequence). The CDR3 DNA reads TGCAGCGTGACAGGGAACACTGAAGCTTTCTTT. Encoded protein: CSVTGNTEAFF.

The chain has TRBV7-8 and TRBJ2-7; D may match TRBD1 or TRBD2 (5 bases each). The CDR3 runs to 15 residues. Germline CDR1 is SGHVS and CDR2 is FQNEAQ. V shed 5 bases and J shed 2 bases, with 16 bases lying between them. The CDR3, as DNA: TGTGCCAGCAGCCCCCAACAGGTGGGGGCCTACGAGCAGTACTTC. Translating it yields CASSPQQVGAYEQYF.

This rearrangement joins TRBV11-2 to TRBJ2-3; D is uncertain. Germline V gene data show CDR1 as SGHAT and CDR2 as FQNNGV. The CDR3 spans 14 residues. Trimming removed 1 base at V and 4 bases at J, with 9 bases between. This CDR3 is CASSLVGVPDTQYF. CDR3 coding DNA: TGTGCCAGCAGCTTAGTTGGGGTCCCAGATACGCAGTATTTT.

This clone is categorized as large. The chain recombines TRBV4-3 with TRBJ1-5; possible D gene TRBD1, 5 bases. V lost 1 base, J lost 4 bases, and 14 bases lay in between. The germline CDR1 and CDR2 sequences are LGHNA and YSLEER. This CDR3 is 16 amino acids long. The CDR3 DNA follows: TGCGCCAGCAGCCAAGGTTTAGGACAAGGAAATCAGCCCCAGCATTTT. It codes for CASSQGLGQGNQPQHF.

In this sample, this clone is medium-sized. V gene TRBV5-4 combines with J gene TRBJ1-1, with 9 nucleotides matching TRBD1. The CDR3 runs 12 residues. CDR1 and CDR2 (germline): SGHNT, YYREEE (reference sequence). Trimming took 5 bases from V and 4 from J; bases not matched to a gene: 0. The CDR3 is CASRDRGTEAFF. The CDR3 DNA sequence: TGTGCCAGCAGGGACAGGGGCACTGAAGCTTTCTTT.

V and J are TRBV18 and TRBJ1-1; D not resolved. CDR1 is KGHSH, CDR2 LQKENI, per germline. The CDR3 has 12 amino acids. Trimming removed 5 bases from V and 4 bases from J, with 8 bases in between. Written as DNA, the CDR3 is TGTGCCAGCTCAGTCGAACCCACTGAAGCTTTCTTT. Protein: CASSVEPTEAFF. Supplemented by reference TRBV18 and TRBJ1-1, the full variable domain reads NAGVMQNPRHLVRRRGQEARLRCSPMKGHSHVYWYRQLPEEGLKFMVYLQKENIIDESGMPKERFSAEFPKEGPSILRIQQVVRGDSAAYFCASSVEPTEAFFGQGTRLTVV.

The genes are TRBV14 and TRBJ2-1; D tentatively reads TRBD1 or TRBD2 (6 bases each). The CDR3 is 15 residues long. Germline V CDR1 and CDR2: SGHDN, FVKESK. Trimming removed 4 bases from V and 8 bases from J, with 18 bases in between. CDR3 residues: CASSLRQVVADEQFF. The DNA for the CDR3 is TGTGCCAGCAGCCTCAGACAGGTGGTAGCGGATGAGCAGTTCTTC.

This clone counts as medium-sized. The V gene is TRBV7-2, the J gene TRBJ2-7, with 7 bases aligning to TRBD2. V was clipped by 1 base and J by 0 bases; unmatched bases: 6. The CDR3 runs to 16 residues. Germline lookup yields CDR1 SGHTA and CDR2 FQGNSA. The CDR3 reads CASSLVLASPSYEQYF. The CDR3 nucleotides read TGTGCCAGCAGCTTAGTACTAGCGAGTCCCTCCTACGAGCAGTACTTC.

This clone was detected a few times. The V and J genes are TRBV4-1 and TRBJ1-5, with D possibly being TRBD1 (5 bases). The germline V gene has CDR1 MGHRA and CDR2 YSYEKL. This CDR3 has 16 amino acids. Trimming pared 0 bases from V and 11 bases from J, leaving 20 bases between. In nucleotides, the CDR3 is TGCGCCAGCAGCCAAGATCAAGGTAGCAGGGCGAGAGCCCAGCATTTT. It is translated as CASSQDQGSRARAQHF.

This chain links TRBV4-2 with TRBJ1-2; D gene ambiguous. The CDR3 spans 14 residues. Between the trimmed V and J ends, which lost 0 bases and 4 bases, there was a span of 9 bases. CDR1 and CDR2 from the germline V gene are LGHNA and YNFKEQ. The chain's CDR3 is CASSQEGQSYGYTF. Written as DNA, the CDR3 is TGTGCCAGCAGCCAAGAAGGGCAGAGCTATGGCTACACCTTC.

This rearrangement joins TRBV2 to TRBJ2-7, with D uncertain. This CDR3 has 13 residues. Germline CDR1 SNHLY, CDR2 FYNNEI. Trimming left V 7 bases short and J 2 bases short, with 12 bases between. The chain's CDR3 is CASIRQAPYEQYF. CDR3 bases: TGTGCCAGCATTCGGCAGGCTCCCTACGAGCAGTACTTC.

The chain links TRBV14 to TRBJ2-7; D possibly matches TRBD1 or TRBD2 (5 bases each). CDR3 length: 15 residues. V was cut by 3 bases and J by 5 bases, with 17 bases left in between. The germline V gene encodes CDR1 SGHDN and CDR2 FVKESK. CDR3 amino acids: CASSHTFRDRNEQYF. The CDR3 coding sequence is TGTGCCAGCAGCCATACCTTCCGGGACCGGAACGAGCAGTACTTC.

The gene calls are TRBV2 and TRBJ2-2; 9 bases agree with TRBD2. This CDR3 has 15 amino acids. Germline V CDR1 and CDR2: SNHLY, FYNNEI. The junction had 7 bases not matched to a gene; V was cut back by 7 bases and J by 4 bases. The CDR3 DNA follows: TGTGCCAGCACAATTGGGACTAGCTCCACCGGGGAGCTGTTTTTT. The encoded protein is CASTIGTSSTGELFF. Looking up the rest from reference TRBV2 and TRBJ2-2 gives the full variable domain: EPEVTQTPSHQVTQMGQEVILRCVPISNHLYFYWYRQILGQKVEFLVSFYNNEISEKSEIFDDQFSVERPDGSNFTLKIRSTKLEDSAMYFCASTIGTSSTGELFFGEGSRLTVL.

This rearrangement joins TRBV5-1 to TRBJ1-2, with 8 bases matching TRBD1. With V trimmed by 3 bases and J by 8 bases, 3 bases remained unmatched. The CDR3 is 12 residues long. Germline CDR1 and CDR2: SGHRS and YFSETQ. CDR3 region: CASSSTGEGYTF. CDR3 in DNA: TGCGCCAGCAGCTCGACAGGGGAAGGCTACACCTTC.

The chain employs TRBV2 and TRBJ2-3; 10 bases are a match to TRBD2. Germline assignment: CDR1 SNHLY and CDR2 FYNNEI. Unmatched junction bases numbered 9, after V lost 3 bases and J lost 3 bases. CDR3 length: 17 residues. The CDR3 spells CASSEGASGRGTDTQYF. The CDR3 bases are TGTGCCAGCAGTGAGGGGGCTAGCGGGAGAGGGACAGATACGCAGTATTTT.

The chain couples TRBV6-5 to TRBJ2-1; D tentatively fits TRBD1 or TRBD2 (6 bases each). CDR3 length: 15 amino acids. Trimming took off 6 bases at V and 0 bases at J, with 12 bases between the two ends. The germline V gene has CDR1 MNHEY and CDR2 SVGAGI. The CDR3 nucleotides are TGTGCCAGCAGACAGGGACTCCTCTCCTACAATGAGCAGTTCTTC. This encodes CASRQGLLSYNEQFF.

The chain uses TRBV30 and TRBJ1-3; D possibly corresponds to TRBD1 (5 bases). Germline values: CDR1 GTSNPN, CDR2 SVGIG (reference sequence). CDR3 length: 14 amino acids. Trimming cost V 3 bases and J 1 base, with 10 bases left between them. The CDR3 region is CAWRPGGSGNTIYF. The DNA for the CDR3 is TGTGCCTGGAGACCCGGGGGATCTGGAAACACCATATATTTT.

The J gene is TRBJ1-2, the V gene TRBV9, with unresolved D. The ends were cut back, 1 base at V and 4 bases at J, with 11 bases in the middle. Germline values: CDR1 SGDLS, CDR2 YYNGEE. This CDR3 spans 14 amino acids. The CDR3 nucleotides are TGTGCCAGCAGCGTACCGGGGAACCGCTATGGCTACACCTTC. It specifies CASSVPGNRYGYTF.

The sample holds one count of this clone. The chain has TRBV29-1 and TRBJ1-1, with D hard to call. The germline CDR1 and CDR2 sequences are SQVTM and ANQGSEA. The length of the CDR3 is 12 residues. V shed 4 bases and J shed 3 bases, with 9 bases lying between them. The CDR3 coding sequence is TGCAGCGTTGGGGGTTCCTACACTGAAGCTTTCTTT. As protein: CSVGGSYTEAFF.

The chain couples TRBV4-3 to TRBJ2-1; 7 bases map to TRBD2. The CDR3 contains 13 residues. V shed 2 bases and J 9 bases; nucleotides not matched to a gene: 4. Germline V gene lookup returns CDR1 LGHNA and CDR2 YSLEER. The CDR3 here is CASSQRERGEQFF. DNA of the CDR3: TGCGCCAGCAGCCAAAGGGAGCGGGGTGAGCAGTTCTTC.

The V gene is TRBV4-1, the J gene TRBJ1-4, with D tentatively TRBD1 (5 bases). Trimming shortened V by 0 bases and J by 4 bases, and 9 bases separated the two germline ends. The CDR3 runs 15 residues. The V gene's germline CDR1 is MGHRA and CDR2 YSYEKL. CDR3 residues: CASSQDRQGNEKLFF. In DNA, the CDR3 is TGCGCCAGCAGCCAAGATAGGCAGGGTAATGAAAAACTGTTTTTT.

The V call is TRBV5-1, the J call TRBJ2-7, with 13 bases that match TRBD2. J lost 3 bases, V lost 2 bases, and 11 bases had no gene match. The length of the CDR3 is 18 residues. CDR1 is SGHRS, CDR2 YFSETQ, per germline. The CDR3 loop is CASSLRVLAGGRNYEQYF. Here the CDR3 DNA reads TGCGCCAGCAGCTTAAGGGTACTAGCGGGGGGGCGAAACTACGAGCAGTACTTC.